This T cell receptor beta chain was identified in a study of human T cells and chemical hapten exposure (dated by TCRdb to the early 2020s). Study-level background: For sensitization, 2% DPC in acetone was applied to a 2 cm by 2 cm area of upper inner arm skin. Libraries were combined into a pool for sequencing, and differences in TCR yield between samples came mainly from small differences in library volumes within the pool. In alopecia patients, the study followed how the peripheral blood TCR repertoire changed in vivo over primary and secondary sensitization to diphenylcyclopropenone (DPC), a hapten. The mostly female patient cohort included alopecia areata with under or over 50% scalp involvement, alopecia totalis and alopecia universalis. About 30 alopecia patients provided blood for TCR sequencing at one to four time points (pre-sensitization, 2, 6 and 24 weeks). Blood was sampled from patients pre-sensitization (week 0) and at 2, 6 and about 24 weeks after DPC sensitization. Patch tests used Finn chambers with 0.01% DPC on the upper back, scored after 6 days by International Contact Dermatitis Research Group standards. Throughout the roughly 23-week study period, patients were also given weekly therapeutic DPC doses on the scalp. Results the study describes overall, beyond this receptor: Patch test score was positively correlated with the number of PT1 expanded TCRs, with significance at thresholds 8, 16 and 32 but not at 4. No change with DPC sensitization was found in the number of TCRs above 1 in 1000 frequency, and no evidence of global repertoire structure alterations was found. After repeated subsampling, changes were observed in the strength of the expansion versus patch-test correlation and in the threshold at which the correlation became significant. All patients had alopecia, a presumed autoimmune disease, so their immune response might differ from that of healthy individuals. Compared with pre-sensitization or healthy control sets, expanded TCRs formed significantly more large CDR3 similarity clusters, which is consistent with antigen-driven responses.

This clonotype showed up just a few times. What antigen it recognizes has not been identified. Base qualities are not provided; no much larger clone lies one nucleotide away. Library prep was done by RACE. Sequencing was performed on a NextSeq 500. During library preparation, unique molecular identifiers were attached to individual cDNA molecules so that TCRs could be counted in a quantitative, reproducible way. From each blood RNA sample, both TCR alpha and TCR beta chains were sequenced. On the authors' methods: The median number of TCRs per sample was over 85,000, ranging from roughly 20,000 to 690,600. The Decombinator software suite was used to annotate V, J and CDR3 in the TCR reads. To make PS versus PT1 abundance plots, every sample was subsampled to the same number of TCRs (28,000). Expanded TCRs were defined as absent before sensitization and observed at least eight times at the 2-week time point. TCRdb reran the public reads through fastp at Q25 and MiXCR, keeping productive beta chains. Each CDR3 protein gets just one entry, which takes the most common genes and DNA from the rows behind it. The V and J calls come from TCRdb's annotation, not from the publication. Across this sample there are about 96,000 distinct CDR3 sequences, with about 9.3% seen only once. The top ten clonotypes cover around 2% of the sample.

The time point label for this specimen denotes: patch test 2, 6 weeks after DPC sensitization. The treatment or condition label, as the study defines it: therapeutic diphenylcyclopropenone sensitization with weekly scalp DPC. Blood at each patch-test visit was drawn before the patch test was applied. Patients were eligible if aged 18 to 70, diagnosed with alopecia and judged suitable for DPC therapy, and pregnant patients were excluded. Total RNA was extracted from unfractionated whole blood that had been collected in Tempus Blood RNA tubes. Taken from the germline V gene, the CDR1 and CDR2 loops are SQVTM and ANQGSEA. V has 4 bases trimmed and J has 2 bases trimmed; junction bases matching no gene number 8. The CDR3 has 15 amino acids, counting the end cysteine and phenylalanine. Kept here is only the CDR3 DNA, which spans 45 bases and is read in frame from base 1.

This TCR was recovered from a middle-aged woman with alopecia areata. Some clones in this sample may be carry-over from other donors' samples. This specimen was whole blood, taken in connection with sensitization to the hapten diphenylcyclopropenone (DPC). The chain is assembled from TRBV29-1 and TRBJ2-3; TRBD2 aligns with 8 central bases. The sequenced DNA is TGCAGCGTTGCGAGGCTAGCGGGCGCCACAGATACGCAGTATTTT. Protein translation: CSVARLAGATDTQYF.